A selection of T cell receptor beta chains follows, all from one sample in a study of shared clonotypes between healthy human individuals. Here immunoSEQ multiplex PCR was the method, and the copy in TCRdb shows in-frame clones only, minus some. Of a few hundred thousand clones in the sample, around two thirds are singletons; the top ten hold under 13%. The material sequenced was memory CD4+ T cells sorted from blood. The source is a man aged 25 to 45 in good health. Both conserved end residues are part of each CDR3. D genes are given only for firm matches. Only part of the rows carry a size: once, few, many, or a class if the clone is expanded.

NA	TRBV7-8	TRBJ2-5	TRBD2	TGTGCCAGCAGCCGGATTTTAGCGGGACTTCAAGAGACCCAGTACTTC	CASSRILAGLQETQYF
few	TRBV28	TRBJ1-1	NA	TGTGCCAGCAGTCTACGAAGGACACGGAACACTGAAGCTTTCTTT	CASSLRRTRNTEAFF
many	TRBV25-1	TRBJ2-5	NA	TGTGCCAGCACCTCCGCGGGTACGGAGACCCAGTACTTC	CASTSAGTETQYF
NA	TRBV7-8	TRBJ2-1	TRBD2	TGTGCCAGCAGCCTGACTAGCGGGGTTATGCCGAACAATGAGCAGTTCTTC	CASSLTSGVMPNNEQFF
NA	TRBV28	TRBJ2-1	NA	TGTGCCAGCAGCGTTAGCGGTAGCTCCTACAATGAGCAGTTCTTC	CASSVSGSSYNEQFF
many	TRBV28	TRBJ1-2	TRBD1	TGTGCCAGCAGTTTCAGGGGGTTCTACGGCTACACCTTC	CASSFRGFYGYTF
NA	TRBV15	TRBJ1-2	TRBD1	TGTGCCACCAGCAGAGTGGACAGGGGTATTAACTATGGCTACACCTTC	CATSRVDRGINYGYTF
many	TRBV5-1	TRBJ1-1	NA	TGCGCCAGCAGCTTGATACAGGCTCGGGGGACTGAAGCTTTCTTT	CASSLIQARGTEAFF
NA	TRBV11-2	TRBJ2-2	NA	TGTGCCAGCAGCTTTGGAGCCGGGGAGCTGTTTTTT	CASSFGAGELFF
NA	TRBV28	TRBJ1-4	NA	TGTGCCAGCAGTTTAACGGGGGCTAGTAGTGAAAAACTGTTTTTT	CASSLTGASSEKLFF
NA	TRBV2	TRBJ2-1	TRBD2	TGTGCCAGCAGTGTAGCGGGGGTCTACAATGAGCAGTTCTTC	CASSVAGVYNEQFF
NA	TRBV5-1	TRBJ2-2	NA	TGCGCCAGCTCCGATGCCGGGACGGTCGGGGAGCTGTTTTTT	CASSDAGTVGELFF
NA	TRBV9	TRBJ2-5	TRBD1	TGTGCCAGCAGCACGGGACAGGGGAAACAGACCCAGTACTTC	CASSTGQGKQTQYF
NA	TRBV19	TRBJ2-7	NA	TGTGCCAGTAGTATAGATCACGTAGAAGTACCCTACGAGCAGTACTTC	CASSIDHVEVPYEQYF
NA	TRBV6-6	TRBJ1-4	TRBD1	TGTGCCAGCAGACCACAGGGGGACACTAATGAAAAACTGTTTTTT	CASRPQGDTNEKLFF
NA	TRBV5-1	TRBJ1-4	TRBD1	TGCGCCAGCAGCTTGTTAGGGACAGCTAATGAAAAACTGTTTTTT	CASSLLGTANEKLFF
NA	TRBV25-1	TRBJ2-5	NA	TGTGCCAGCAGTTGGGGACAAGAGACCCAGTACTTC	CASSWGQETQYF